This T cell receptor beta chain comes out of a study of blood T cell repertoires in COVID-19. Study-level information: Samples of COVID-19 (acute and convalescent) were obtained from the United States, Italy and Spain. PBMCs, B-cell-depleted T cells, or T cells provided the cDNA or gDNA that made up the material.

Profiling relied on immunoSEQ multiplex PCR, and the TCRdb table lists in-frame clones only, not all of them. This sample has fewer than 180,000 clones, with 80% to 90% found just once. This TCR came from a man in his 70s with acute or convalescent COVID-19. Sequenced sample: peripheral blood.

This CDR3 is CAVEELETQYF. The CDR3 DNA follows: TGTGCCGTCGAGGAACTGGAGACCCAGTACTTC. The chain couples TRBV7-9 to TRBJ2-5, with D unresolved. CDR1 SEHNR and CDR2 FQNEAQ come from the germline V gene (reference sequence). The CDR3 covers 11 residues. V lost 11 bases, J lost 5 bases, and 12 bases lay in between.